Below, 18 T cell receptor beta chains from the same sample are listed, as sequenced in a study of identical twins. TCRdb ran MiXCR on the 5' RACE reads and lists one entry per CDR3 protein. The sample carries 1.5 million or so distinct CDR3 sequences, 25% to 35% recorded once. Sequenced: cord blood. Source of these receptors: a newborn girl in good health.

The chain is built from TRBV19 and TRBJ2-1, with 7 bases aligning to TRBD1. J lost 9 bases, V lost 0 bases, and 8 bases had no gene match. Per the germline V gene, CDR1 is LNHDA and CDR2 is SQIVND (reference sequence). This CDR3 has 15 residues. The CDR3 loop is CASSIEDRVTSEQFF. The CDR3 DNA reads TGTGCCAGTAGTATAGAAGACAGGGTAACGAGTGAGCAGTTCTTC.

This clonotype was counted only a few times. CDR3 in DNA: TGTGCCAGCAGCGTAGGAGGTGGGGGGATCCATGAGCAGTACTTC. This gives the protein CASSVGGGGIHEQYF. The chain recombines TRBV9 with TRBJ2-5; perhaps TRBD2 as D (6 bases). Germline V gene data show CDR1 as SGDLS and CDR2 as YYNGEE. The CDR3 spans 15 residues. The ends were cut back, 0 bases at V and 11 bases at J, with 20 bases in the middle.

V and J are TRBV6-5 and TRBJ1-5; no clear D gene. The CDR3 is 15 residues long. The V end was cut by 5 bases, the J end by 6 bases, with 17 bases between. Germline V gives CDR1 MNHEY, CDR2 SVGAGI. The CDR3 loop reads CASSENRGISQPQHF. The CDR3 DNA sequence: TGTGCCAGCAGTGAGAACCGAGGGATTAGTCAGCCCCAGCATTTT.

This clonotype was seen ten or more times. The chain employs TRBV9 and TRBJ2-3; D assignment may be TRBD1 or TRBD2 (5 bases each). The CDR3 runs to 14 residues. The germline V gene has CDR1 SGDLS and CDR2 YYNGEE. Deletions cut 0 bases from V and 2 bases from J, with 7 bases between. As DNA, the CDR3 is TGTGCCAGCAGCGTAGCCGGGACCACAGATACGCAGTATTTT. It is translated as CASSVAGTTDTQYF. The full variable domain, with the rest looked up from reference TRBV9 and TRBJ2-3, is DSGVTQTPKHLITATGQRVTLRCSPRSGDLSVYWYQQSLDQGLQFLIQYYNGEERAKGNILERFSAQQFPDLHSELNLSSLELGDSALYFCASSVAGTTDTQYFGPGTRLTVL.

This clonotype has a handful of counts. This chain joins TRBV20-1 and TRBJ1-2, with a possible D match to TRBD1 (5 bases). V was pared by 6 bases and J by 2 bases, with 16 bases between. CDR3 length: 14 residues. Looked up from germline, CDR1 is DFQATT and CDR2 is SNEGSKA (reference sequence). In DNA, the CDR3 is TGCAGTGCCCCGAGCATCGGGGGGAACTATGGCTACACCTTC. Protein product: CSAPSIGGNYGYTF.

Only a few counts were recorded for this clonotype. The gene calls are TRBV10-3 and TRBJ2-7; tentatively, D is TRBD2 (6 bases). Trimming pared 2 bases from V and 2 bases from J, leaving 10 bases between. The germline V gene has CDR1 ENHRY and CDR2 SYGVKD. The CDR3 consists of 14 residues. The CDR3 DNA is TGTGCCATCAGTGAGGGACTAAAAACCTACGAGCAGTACTTC. Amino acids: CAISEGLKTYEQYF.

Only one count was recorded for this clonotype. In this CDR3 the conserved last residue, phenylalanine or tryptophan, is missing, so a read error is likely. V is TRBV6-2 or TRBV6-3 and J is TRBJ2-4, with TRBD2 as a possible D gene (5 bases). The CDR3 extends over 13 amino acids. Germline loops: CDR1 MNHEY, CDR2 SVGEGT. Trimming stripped 4 bases from V and 4 bases from J, with 8 bases between. In nucleotides, the CDR3 is TGTGCCAGCAGTTCGGGGAAAAAAAACATTCAGTACGTC. Protein sequence: CASSSGKKNIQYV.

The chain recombines TRBV5-1 with TRBJ1-2; D is possibly TRBD1 (5 bases). Germline CDR1 SGHRS, CDR2 YFSETQ. This CDR3 is built from 13 residues. With 5 bases removed from V and 3 bases from J, the gap between germline ends came to 11 bases. The DNA for the CDR3 is TGCGCCAGCAGTGGAGGCAGGGACTATGGCTACACCTTC. Its protein is CASSGGRDYGYTF.

This clonotype appeared a single time. V and J are TRBV25-1 and TRBJ1-1; D is unclear. This CDR3 spans 14 amino acids. Germline values: CDR1 MGHDK, CDR2 SYGVNS. V dropped 5 bases and J dropped 5 bases, with 15 bases sitting between them. Here the CDR3 DNA reads TGTGCCAGCAGTCCCCGGGCGGGAGGGACTGAAGCTTTCTTT. This sequence encodes CASSPRAGGTEAFF.

The V and J genes are TRBV5-8 and TRBJ2-7; no clear D gene. Germline V gene data show CDR1 as SGHTS and CDR2 as YDEGEE. Deletions cut 0 bases from V and 1 base from J, with 11 bases between. This CDR3 is 15 amino acids long. CDR3 nucleotide sequence: TGTGCCAGCAGCTTGGGGGCTAGATTATCCTACGAGCAGTACTTC. Protein sequence: CASSLGARLSYEQYF.

The chain has TRBV10-3 and TRBJ1-5; D gene uncertain. The CDR3 contains 15 residues. The V gene lost 0 bases and the J gene lost 6 bases, with 12 bases spanning the gap. The germline gives CDR1 ENHRY, CDR2 SYGVKD. The CDR3 coding sequence is TGTGCCATCAGTGAGTCGCCGAGGGCGCCTCAGCCCCAGCATTTT. Encoded protein: CAISESPRAPQPQHF.

This chain links TRBV20-1 with TRBJ2-3, with 7 positions matching TRBD1. Germline values: CDR1 DFQATT, CDR2 SNEGSKA (reference sequence). With V trimmed by 0 bases and J by 4 bases, 10 bases remained unmatched. The CDR3 covers 16 residues. For the CDR3, the DNA is TGCAGTGCTAGAGAACCCTACAGGGGTGGGGCAGATACGCAGTATTTT. Translating it yields CSAREPYRGGADTQYF.

The chain is built from TRBV29-1 and TRBJ2-5, with a tentative D call TRBD1 (7 bases). CDR1 SQVTM and CDR2 ANQGSEA come from the germline V gene. V was shortened by 3 bases and J by 4 bases, with 15 bases between the two germline ends. CDR3 length equals 14 residues. The CDR3: CSVDPQGGRETQYF. DNA for the CDR3: TGCAGCGTTGACCCCCAGGGGGGCAGAGAGACCCAGTACTTC.

J is TRBJ2-7 and V is TRBV3-1; 7 nucleotides align to TRBD1. Per the germline V gene, CDR1 is LGHDT and CDR2 is YNNKEL (reference sequence). This CDR3 is 13 amino acids long. The J segment lost 4 bases and the V segment lost 3 bases, leaving 3 bases of the junction unmatched. The CDR3 spells CASSHMTGYEQYF. CDR3 bases: TGTGCCAGCAGCCACATGACAGGGTACGAGCAGTACTTC.

The chain recombines TRBV27 with TRBJ2-2, with TRBD2 as a possible D gene (5 bases). The CDR3 consists of 15 residues. CDR1 and CDR2 from the germline V gene are MNHEY and SMNVEV (reference sequence). Trimming took off 2 bases at V and 4 bases at J, with 11 bases between the two ends. CDR3 bases: TGTGCCAGCAGTTTAGGTCGGGGTACCACCGGGGAGCTGTTTTTT. Protein: CASSLGRGTTGELFF.

The V call is TRBV12-3 or TRBV12-4, the J call TRBJ2-1; no firm D call. The V and J ends lost 6 bases and 6 bases respectively, with 9 bases between them. The CDR3 has 12 residues. The CDR3 DNA reads TGTGCCAGCAGGAAGGATTTCAATGAGCAGTTCTTC. Translation gives CASRKDFNEQFF.

Only a few counts were recorded for this clonotype. V gene TRBV20-1 combines with J gene TRBJ2-3; D remains unclear. V dropped 5 bases and J dropped 2 bases, with 8 bases sitting between them. The CDR3 has 12 amino acids. In germline, CDR1 is DFQATT, CDR2 SNEGSKA (reference sequence). CDR3 loop: CSAWGYTDTQYF. The CDR3 nucleotides are TGCAGTGCTTGGGGATACACAGATACGCAGTATTTT.

V gene TRBV6-5 combines with J gene TRBJ1-2, with 12 bases aligning to TRBD1. V lost 2 bases and J lost 4; bases outside the gene matches: 5. Germline-derived CDR1 and CDR2 are MNHEY and SVGAGI. CDR3 length: 16 residues. The CDR3, as DNA: TGTGCCAGCAGTTACGCCCCGGGACAGGGGGCCTATGGCTACACCTTC. Translated: CASSYAPGQGAYGYTF.